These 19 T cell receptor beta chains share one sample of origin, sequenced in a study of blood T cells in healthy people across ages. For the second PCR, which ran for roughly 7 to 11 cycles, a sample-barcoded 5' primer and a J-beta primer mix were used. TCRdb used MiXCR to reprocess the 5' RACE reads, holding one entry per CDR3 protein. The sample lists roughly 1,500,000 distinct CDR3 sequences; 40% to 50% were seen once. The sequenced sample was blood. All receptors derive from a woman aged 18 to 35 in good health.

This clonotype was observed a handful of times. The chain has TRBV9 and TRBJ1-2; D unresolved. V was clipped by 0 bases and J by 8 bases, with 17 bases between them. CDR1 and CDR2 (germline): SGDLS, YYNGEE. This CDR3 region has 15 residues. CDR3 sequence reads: CASSVDGERAAGYTF. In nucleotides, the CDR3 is TGTGCCAGCAGCGTAGATGGAGAACGCGCTGCGGGCTACACCTTC.

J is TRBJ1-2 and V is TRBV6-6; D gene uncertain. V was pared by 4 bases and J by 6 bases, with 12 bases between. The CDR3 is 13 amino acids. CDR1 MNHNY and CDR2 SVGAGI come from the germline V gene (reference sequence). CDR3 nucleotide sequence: TGTGCCAGCAGTTCGGTTAACGGGGATGGCTACACCTTC. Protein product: CASSSVNGDGYTF.

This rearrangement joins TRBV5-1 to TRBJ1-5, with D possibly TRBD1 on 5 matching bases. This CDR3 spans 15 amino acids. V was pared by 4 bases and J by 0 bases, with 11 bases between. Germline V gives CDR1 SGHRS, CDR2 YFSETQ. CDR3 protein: CASSPRGGSNQPQHF. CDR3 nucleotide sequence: TGCGCCAGCAGCCCCCGGGGGGGTAGCAATCAGCCCCAGCATTTT.

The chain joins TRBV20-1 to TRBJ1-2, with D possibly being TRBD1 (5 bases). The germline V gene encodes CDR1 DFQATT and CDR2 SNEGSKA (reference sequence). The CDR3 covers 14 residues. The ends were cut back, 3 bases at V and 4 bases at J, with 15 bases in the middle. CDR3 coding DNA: TGCAGTGCTAGTACGCACCCCGACAGCTATGGCTACACCTTC. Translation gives CSASTHPDSYGYTF.

The CDR3 sequence is CASSLGERYTQYF. The DNA for the CDR3 is TGTGCCAGCAGCTTGGGAGAGAGGTATACGCAGTATTTT. The genes are TRBV7-3 and TRBJ2-3, with D possibly being TRBD2 (5 bases). Between the trimmed V and J ends, which lost 3 bases and 7 bases, there was a span of 11 bases. Germline V gene sequence: CDR1 SGHTA, CDR2 FQGTGA. The CDR3 is 13 amino acids.

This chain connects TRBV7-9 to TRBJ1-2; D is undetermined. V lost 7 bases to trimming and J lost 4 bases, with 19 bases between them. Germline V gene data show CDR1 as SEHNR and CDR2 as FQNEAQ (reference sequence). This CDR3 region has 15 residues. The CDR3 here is CASTPAGALPYGYTF. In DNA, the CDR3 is TGTGCCAGCACCCCGGCGGGAGCTCTACCCTATGGCTACACCTTC. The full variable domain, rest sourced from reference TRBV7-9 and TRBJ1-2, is DTGVSQNPRHKITKRGQNVTFRCDPISEHNRLYWYRQTLGQGPEFLTYFQNEAQLEKSRLLSDRFSAERPKGSFSTLEIQRTEQGDSAMYLCASTPAGALPYGYTFGSGTRLTVV.

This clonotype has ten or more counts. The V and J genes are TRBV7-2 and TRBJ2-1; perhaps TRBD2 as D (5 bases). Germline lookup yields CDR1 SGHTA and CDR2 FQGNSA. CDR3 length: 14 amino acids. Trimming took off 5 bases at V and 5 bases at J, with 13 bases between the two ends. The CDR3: CASSIRTGNNEQFF. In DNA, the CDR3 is TGTGCCAGCAGCATACGGACGGGAAACAATGAGCAGTTCTTC.

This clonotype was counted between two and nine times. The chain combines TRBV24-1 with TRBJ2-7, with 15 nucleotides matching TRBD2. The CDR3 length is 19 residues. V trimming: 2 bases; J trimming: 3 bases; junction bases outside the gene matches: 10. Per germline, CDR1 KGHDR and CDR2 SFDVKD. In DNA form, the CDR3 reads TGTGCCACCAGTGATTCAACCCCCGGGACTAGCGGGGGGCTCTACGAGCAGTACTTC. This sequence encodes CATSDSTPGTSGGLYEQYF.

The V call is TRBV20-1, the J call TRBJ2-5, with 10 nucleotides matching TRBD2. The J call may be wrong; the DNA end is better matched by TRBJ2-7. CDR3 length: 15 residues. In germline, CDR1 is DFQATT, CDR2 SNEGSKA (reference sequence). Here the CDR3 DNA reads TGCAGTGCTAGAGCTAGCGGGAGACCGGTCGACGAGCAGTACTTC. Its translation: CSARASGRPVDEQYF.

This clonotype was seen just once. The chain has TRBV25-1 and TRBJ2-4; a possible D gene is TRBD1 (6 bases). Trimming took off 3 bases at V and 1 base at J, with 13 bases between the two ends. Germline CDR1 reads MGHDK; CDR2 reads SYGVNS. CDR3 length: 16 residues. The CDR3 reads CASSDPAGAAKNIQYF. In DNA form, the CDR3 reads TGTGCCAGCAGTGATCCCGCAGGGGCGGCCAAAAACATTCAGTACTTC.

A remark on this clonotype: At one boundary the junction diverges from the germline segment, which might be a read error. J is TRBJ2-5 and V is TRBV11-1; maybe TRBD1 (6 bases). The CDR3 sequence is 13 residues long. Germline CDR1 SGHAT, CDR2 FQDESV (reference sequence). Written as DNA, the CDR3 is TGTGCCAGCACCTTAGGTCGGGACAATGAGCAGTACTTC. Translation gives CASTLGRDNEQYF.

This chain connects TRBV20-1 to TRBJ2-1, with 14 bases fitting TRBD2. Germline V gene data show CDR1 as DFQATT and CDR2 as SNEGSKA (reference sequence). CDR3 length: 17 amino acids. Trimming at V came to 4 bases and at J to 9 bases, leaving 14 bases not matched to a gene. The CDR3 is CSATGTSGRTRATEQFF. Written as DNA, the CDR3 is TGCAGTGCTACCGGGACTAGCGGGAGAACCCGGGCGACTGAGCAGTTCTTC.

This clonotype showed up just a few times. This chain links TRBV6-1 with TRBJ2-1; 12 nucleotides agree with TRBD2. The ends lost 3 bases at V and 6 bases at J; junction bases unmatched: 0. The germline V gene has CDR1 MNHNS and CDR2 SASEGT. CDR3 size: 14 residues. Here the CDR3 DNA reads TGTGCCAGCAGTGAGGGACTAGCGGGCAATGAGCAGTTCTTC. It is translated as CASSEGLAGNEQFF.

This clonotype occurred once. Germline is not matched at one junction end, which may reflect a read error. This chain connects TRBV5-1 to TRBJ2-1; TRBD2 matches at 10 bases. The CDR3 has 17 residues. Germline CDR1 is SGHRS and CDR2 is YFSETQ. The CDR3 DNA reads TGTGCCAGCAGCTTGGCCTTTGCGGCTAGCGGGAGACTTGAGCAGTTCTTC. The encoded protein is CASSLAFAASGRLEQFF.

The chain's CDR3 is CASSRGERLGNEQFF. CDR3 coding DNA: TGTGCCAGCAGTCGAGGGGAGCGCCTCGGGAATGAGCAGTTCTTC. The rearrangement uses TRBV28 and TRBJ2-1, with D perhaps given as TRBD1 or TRBD2 (5 bases each). This CDR3 is built from 15 residues. V was clipped by 5 bases and J by 7 bases, with 18 bases between them. Germline V lookup: CDR1 MDHEN, CDR2 SYDVKM.

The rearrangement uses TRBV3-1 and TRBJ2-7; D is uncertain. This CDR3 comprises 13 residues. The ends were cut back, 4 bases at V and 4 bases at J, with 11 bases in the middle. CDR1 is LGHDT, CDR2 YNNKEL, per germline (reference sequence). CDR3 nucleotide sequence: TGTGCCAGCAGCCCCCTTGGTCTATACGAGCAGTACTTC. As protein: CASSPLGLYEQYF.

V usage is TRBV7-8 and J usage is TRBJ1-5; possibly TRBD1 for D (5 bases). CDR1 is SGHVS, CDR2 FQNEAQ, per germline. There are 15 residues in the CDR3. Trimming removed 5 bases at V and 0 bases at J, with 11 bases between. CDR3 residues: CASSPSTGSNQPQHF. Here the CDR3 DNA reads TGTGCCAGCAGCCCTAGTACAGGTAGCAATCAGCCCCAGCATTTT.

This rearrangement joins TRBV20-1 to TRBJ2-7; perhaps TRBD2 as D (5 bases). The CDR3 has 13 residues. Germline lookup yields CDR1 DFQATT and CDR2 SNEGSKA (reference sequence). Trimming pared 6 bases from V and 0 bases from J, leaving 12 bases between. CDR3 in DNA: TGCAGTGCCAATAGCGCTAGCTCCTACGAGCAGTACTTC. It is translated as CSANSASSYEQYF.

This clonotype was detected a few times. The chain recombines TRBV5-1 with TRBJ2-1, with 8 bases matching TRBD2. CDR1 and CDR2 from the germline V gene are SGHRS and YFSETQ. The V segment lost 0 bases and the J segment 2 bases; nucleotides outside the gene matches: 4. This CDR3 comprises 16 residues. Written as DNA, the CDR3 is TGCGCCAGCAGCTTGGTAGCGGGGCAGGCCTACAATGAGCAGTTCTTC. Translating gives CASSLVAGQAYNEQFF.